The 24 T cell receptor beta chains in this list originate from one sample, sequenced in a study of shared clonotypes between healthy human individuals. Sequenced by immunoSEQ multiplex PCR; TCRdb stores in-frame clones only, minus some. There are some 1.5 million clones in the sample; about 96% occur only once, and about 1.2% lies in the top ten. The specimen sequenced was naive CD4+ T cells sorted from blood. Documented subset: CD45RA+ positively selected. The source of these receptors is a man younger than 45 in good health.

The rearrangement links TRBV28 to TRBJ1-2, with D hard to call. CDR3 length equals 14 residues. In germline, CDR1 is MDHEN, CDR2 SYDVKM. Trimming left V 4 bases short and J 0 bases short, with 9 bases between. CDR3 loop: CASSSAGSNYGYTF. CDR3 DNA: TGTGCCAGCAGTTCCGCGGGATCTAACTATGGCTACACCTTC.

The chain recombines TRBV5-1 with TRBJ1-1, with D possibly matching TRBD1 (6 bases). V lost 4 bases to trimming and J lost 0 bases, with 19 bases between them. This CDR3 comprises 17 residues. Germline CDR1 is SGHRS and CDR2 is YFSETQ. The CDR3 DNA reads TGCGCCAGCAGCCCCGCGCGGGGGCACATCATGAACACTGAAGCTTTCTTT. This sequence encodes CASSPARGHIMNTEAFF. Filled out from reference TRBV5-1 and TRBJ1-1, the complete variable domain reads KAGVTQTPRYLIKTRGQQVTLSCSPISGHRSVSWYQQTPGQGLQFLFEYFSETQRNKGNFPGRFSGRQFSNSRSEMNVSTLELGDSALYLCASSPARGHIMNTEAFFGQGTRLTVV.

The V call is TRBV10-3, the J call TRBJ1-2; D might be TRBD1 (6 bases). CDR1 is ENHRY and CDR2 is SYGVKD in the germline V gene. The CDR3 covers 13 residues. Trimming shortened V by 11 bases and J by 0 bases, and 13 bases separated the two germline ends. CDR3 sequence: CAVTGTTNYGYTF. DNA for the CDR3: TGTGCCGTAACCGGGACAACTAACTATGGCTACACCTTC.

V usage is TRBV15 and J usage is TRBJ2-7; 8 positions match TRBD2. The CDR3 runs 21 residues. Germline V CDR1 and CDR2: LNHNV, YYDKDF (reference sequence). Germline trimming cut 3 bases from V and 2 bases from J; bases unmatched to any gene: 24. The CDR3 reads CATSRHPLMALAAQRTYEQYF. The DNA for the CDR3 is TGTGCCACCAGCAGGCACCCACTTATGGCACTAGCGGCTCAGAGAACCTACGAGCAGTACTTC. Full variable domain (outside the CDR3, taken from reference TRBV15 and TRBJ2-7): DAMVIQNPRYQVTQFGKPVTLSCSQTLNHNVMYWYQQKSSQAPKLLFHYYDKDFNNEADTPDNFQSRRPNTSFCFLDIRSPGLGDTAMYLCATSRHPLMALAAQRTYEQYFGPGTRLTVT.

Here the CDR3 reads CASSLGLAASYFSYEQYF. Here the CDR3 DNA reads TGTGCCAGCAGTCTGGGACTAGCGGCCTCTTACTTCTCCTACGAGCAGTACTTC. This rearrangement joins TRBV7-2 to TRBJ2-7; TRBD2 agrees at 11 bases. Trimming at V came to 6 bases and at J to 0 bases, leaving 13 bases not matched to a gene. CDR3 length equals 18 residues. CDR1 and CDR2 (germline): SGHTA, FQGNSA.

CDR3 in DNA: TGTGCCAGCTCACCTCCTAGCAGAACCTCTGGAAACACCATATATTTT. Residues: CASSPPSRTSGNTIYF. The rearrangement links TRBV18 to TRBJ1-3; D unclear. Germline-derived CDR1 and CDR2 are KGHSH and LQKENI. V lost 3 bases and J lost 0, with 12 bases in between. This CDR3 comprises 16 residues.

CDR3 in DNA: TGTGCCAGCAGTCAAACAGGTATCTACGAGCAGTACTTC. As protein: CASSQTGIYEQYF. The chain uses TRBV25-1 and TRBJ2-7; the D gene is possibly TRBD1 (5 bases). Germline V gene lookup returns CDR1 MGHDK and CDR2 SYGVNS. CDR3 size: 13 residues. V was shortened by 5 bases and J by 3 bases, with 11 bases between the two germline ends.

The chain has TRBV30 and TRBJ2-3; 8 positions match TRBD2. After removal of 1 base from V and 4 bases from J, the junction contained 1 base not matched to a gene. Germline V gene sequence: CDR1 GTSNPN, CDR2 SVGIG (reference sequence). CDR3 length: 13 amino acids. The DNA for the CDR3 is TGTGCCTGGAGTGGGGGACTAGCAGATACGCAGTATTTT. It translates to CAWSGGLADTQYF.

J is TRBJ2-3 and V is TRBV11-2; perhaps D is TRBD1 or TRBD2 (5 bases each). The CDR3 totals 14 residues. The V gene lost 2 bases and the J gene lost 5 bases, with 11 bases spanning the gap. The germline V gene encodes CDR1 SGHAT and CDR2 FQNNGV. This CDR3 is CASSLWGSGDTQYF. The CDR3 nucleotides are TGTGCCAGCAGCTTATGGGGGAGCGGAGATACGCAGTATTTT.

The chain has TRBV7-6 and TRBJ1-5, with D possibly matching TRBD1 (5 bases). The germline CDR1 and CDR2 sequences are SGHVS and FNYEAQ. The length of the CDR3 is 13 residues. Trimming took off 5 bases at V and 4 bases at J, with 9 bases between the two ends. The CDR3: CASSHQGNQPQHF. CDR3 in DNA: TGTGCCAGCAGCCACCAGGGAAATCAGCCCCAGCATTTT.

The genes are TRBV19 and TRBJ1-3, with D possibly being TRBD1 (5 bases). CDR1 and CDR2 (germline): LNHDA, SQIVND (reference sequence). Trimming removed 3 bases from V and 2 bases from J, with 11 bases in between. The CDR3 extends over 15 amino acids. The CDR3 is CASSILGVAGNTIYF. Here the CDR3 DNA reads TGTGCCAGTAGTATCCTGGGGGTCGCTGGAAACACCATATATTTT.

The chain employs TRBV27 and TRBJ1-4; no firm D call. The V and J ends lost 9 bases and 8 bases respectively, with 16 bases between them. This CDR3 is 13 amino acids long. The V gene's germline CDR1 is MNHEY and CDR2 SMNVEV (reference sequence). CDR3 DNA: TGTGCCAGGACCACATCGGGTAGCGAAAAACTGTTTTTT. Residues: CARTTSGSEKLFF.

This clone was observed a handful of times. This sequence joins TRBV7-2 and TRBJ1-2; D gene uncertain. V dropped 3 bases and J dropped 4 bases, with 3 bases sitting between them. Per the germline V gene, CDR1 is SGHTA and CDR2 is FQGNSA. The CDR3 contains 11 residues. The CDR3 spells CASSFSYGYTF. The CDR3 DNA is TGTGCCAGCAGCTTTAGCTATGGCTACACCTTC.

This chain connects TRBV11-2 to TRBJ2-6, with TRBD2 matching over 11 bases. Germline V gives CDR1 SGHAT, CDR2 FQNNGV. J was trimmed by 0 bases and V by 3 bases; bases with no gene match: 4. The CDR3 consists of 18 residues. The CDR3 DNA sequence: TGTGCCAGCAGCTTTACTAGCGGGGGATACTCTGGGGCCAACGTCCTGACTTTC. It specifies CASSFTSGGYSGANVLTF.

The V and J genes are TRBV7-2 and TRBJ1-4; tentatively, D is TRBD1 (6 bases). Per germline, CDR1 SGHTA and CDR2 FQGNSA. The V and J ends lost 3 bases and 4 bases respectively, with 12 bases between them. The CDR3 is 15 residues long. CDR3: CASSFWTDLNEKLFF. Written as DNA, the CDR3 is TGTGCCAGCAGCTTCTGGACAGATCTTAATGAAAAACTGTTTTTT.

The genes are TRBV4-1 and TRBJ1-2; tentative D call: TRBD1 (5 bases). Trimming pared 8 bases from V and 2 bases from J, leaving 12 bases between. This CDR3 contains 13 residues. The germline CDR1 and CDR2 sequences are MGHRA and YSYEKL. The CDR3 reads CASGKQENYGYTF. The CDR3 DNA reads TGCGCCAGCGGGAAACAGGAAAACTATGGCTACACCTTC.

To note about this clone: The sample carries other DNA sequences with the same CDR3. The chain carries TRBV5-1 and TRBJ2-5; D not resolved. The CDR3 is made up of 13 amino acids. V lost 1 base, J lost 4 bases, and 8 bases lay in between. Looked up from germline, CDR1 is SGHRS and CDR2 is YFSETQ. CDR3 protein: CASSLSGGETQYF. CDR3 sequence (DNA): TGCGCCAGCAGCTTGTCCGGCGGAGAGACCCAGTACTTC.

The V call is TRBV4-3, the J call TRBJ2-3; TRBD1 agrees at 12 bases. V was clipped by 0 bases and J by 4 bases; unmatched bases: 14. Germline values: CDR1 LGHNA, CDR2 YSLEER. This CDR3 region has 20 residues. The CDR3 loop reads CASSQEPGTGGVSRADTQYF. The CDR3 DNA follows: TGCGCCAGCAGCCAAGAGCCCGGGACAGGGGGCGTGTCAAGGGCAGATACGCAGTATTTT.

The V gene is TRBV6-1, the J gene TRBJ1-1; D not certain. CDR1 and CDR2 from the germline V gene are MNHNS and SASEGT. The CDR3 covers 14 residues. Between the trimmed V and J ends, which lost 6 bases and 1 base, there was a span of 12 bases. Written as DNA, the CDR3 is TGTGCCAGCAGGCGGGCCCCAGGGAACACTGAAGCTTTCTTT. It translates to CASRRAPGNTEAFF.

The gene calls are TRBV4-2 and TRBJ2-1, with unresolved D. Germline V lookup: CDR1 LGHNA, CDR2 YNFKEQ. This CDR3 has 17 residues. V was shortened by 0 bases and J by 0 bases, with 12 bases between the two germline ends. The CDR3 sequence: CASSQDPAPRSYNEQFF. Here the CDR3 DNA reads TGTGCCAGCAGCCAAGATCCAGCCCCTCGCTCCTACAATGAGCAGTTCTTC.

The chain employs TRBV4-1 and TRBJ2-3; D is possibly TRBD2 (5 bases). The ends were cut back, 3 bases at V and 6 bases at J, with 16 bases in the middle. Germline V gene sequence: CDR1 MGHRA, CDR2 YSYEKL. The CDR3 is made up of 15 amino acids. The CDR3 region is CASSQPIAWADTQYF. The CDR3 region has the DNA TGCGCCAGCAGCCAGCCCATAGCGTGGGCGGATACGCAGTATTTT.

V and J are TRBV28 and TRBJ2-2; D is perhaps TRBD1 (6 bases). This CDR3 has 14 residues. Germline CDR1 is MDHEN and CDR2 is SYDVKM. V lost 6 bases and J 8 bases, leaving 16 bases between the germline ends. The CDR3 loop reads CASRGARDRGELFF. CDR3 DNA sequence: TGTGCCAGCAGGGGGGCCCGAGACCGAGGGGAGCTGTTTTTT.

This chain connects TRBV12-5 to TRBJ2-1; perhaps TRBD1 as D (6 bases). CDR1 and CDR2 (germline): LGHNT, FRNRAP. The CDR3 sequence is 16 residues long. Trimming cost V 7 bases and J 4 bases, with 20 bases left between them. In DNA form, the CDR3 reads TGTGCTAGTGCCAACTGGGGGCTAGCCCTATACAATGAGCAGTTCTTC. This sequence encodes CASANWGLALYNEQFF.

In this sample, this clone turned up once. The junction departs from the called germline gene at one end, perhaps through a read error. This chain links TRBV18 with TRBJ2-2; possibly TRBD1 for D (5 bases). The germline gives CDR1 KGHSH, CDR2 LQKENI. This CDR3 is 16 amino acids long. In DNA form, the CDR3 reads TGTGCCAGCTCGCCACAAACGCAGGGGAACACCGGGGAGCTGTTTTTT. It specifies CASSPQTQGNTGELFF.